These 23 T cell receptor beta chains were all obtained from the same sample, sequenced in a study of early T cells in non-severe SARS-CoV-2 infection. TCRdb reprocessed the 5' RACE reads via MiXCR and lists one record per CDR3 protein. The repertoire has tens of thousands of distinct CDR3 sequences, about 10% of them found once; the top ten carry 14% to 15%. The sample was whole blood. These receptors were obtained from an adult who was a healthcare worker with PCR-confirmed SARS-CoV-2 infection or an uninfected control (not recorded which).

This clonotype occurred a few times. V usage is TRBV28 and J usage is TRBJ2-1; D is unclear. The CDR3 has 15 residues. Per the germline V gene, CDR1 is MDHEN and CDR2 is SYDVKM. Trimming stripped 2 bases from V and 0 bases from J, with 8 bases between. The CDR3 DNA reads as TGTGCCAGCAGTTTACTGGGAAGCTCCTACAATGAGCAGTTCTTC. Protein: CASSLLGSSYNEQFF. Drawing the rest from reference TRBV28 and TRBJ2-1, the complete variable domain is DVKVTQSSRYLVKRTGEKVFLECVQDMDHENMFWYRQDPGLGLRLIYFSYDVKMKEKGDIPEGYSVSREKKERFSLILESASTNQTSMYLCASSLLGSSYNEQFFGPGTRLTVL.

This clonotype showed up many times. The J gene is TRBJ2-1, the V gene TRBV7-9; D tentatively fits TRBD1 or TRBD2 (6 bases each). Germline CDR1 reads SEHNR; CDR2 reads FQNEAQ (reference sequence). The CDR3 runs to 15 residues. V lost 7 bases and J 2 bases, leaving 15 bases between the germline ends. The CDR3 DNA is TGTGCCAGCAACCCTCCGGGGGCCGCCTACAATGAGCAGTTCTTC. Translating gives CASNPPGAAYNEQFF.

This clonotype appeared many times. The V and J genes are TRBV7-2 and TRBJ2-7, with 8 bases that match TRBD1. Germline loops: CDR1 SGHTA, CDR2 FQGNSA. V trimming: 5 bases; J trimming: 5 bases; junction bases outside the gene matches: 5. The CDR3 contains 13 residues. The CDR3 DNA follows: TGTGCCAGCAGCCGACAGACAGGGGACGAGCAGTACTTC. The encoded protein is CASSRQTGDEQYF.

This clonotype showed up many times. The rearrangement joins TRBV6-5 to TRBJ2-7, with D possibly being TRBD1 (6 bases). CDR1 and CDR2 (germline): MNHEY, SVGAGI. There are 12 residues in the CDR3. Deletions cut 4 bases from V and 10 bases from J, with 14 bases between. The CDR3 coding sequence is TGTGCCAGCAGTTCGAATCAGGGGCAACAGTACTTC. Its translation: CASSSNQGQQYF.

This clonotype was counted at least ten times. This chain joins TRBV7-2 and TRBJ2-7; no firm D call. Trimming stripped 1 base from V and 0 bases from J, with 10 bases between. Germline lookup yields CDR1 SGHTA and CDR2 FQGNSA. The CDR3 is 15 amino acids. The CDR3 coding sequence is TGTGCCAGCAGCTTAGTCGGCAGTCCCTCCTACGAGCAGTACTTC. It encodes CASSLVGSPSYEQYF.

In its sample, this clonotype was seen a few times. The chain carries TRBV28 and TRBJ1-1; unclear D gene. This CDR3 is 11 amino acids long. CDR1 is MDHEN and CDR2 is SYDVKM in the germline V gene. Trimming cost V 10 bases and J 6 bases, with 12 bases left between them. The CDR3 nucleotides read TGTGCCACCCGTCTCCCGGCTGAAGCTTTCTTT. Its translation: CATRLPAEAFF.

There are a few counts of this clonotype. The rearrangement links TRBV20-1 to TRBJ1-4; no reliable D call. Trimming cost V 7 bases and J 5 bases, with 11 bases left between them. The germline V gene has CDR1 DFQATT and CDR2 SNEGSKA (reference sequence). The CDR3 runs to 12 residues. The chain's CDR3 is CSVANTNEKLFF. The DNA for the CDR3 is TGCAGTGTCGCCAACACCAATGAAAAACTGTTTTTT.

A few counts support this clonotype. The V and J genes are TRBV16 and TRBJ2-7; D may be TRBD1 (6 bases). Germline V gene lookup returns CDR1 KGHSY and CDR2 FQNENV. There are 15 residues in the CDR3. Trimming pared 1 base from V and 1 base from J, leaving 11 bases between. The CDR3 here is CASSQLIGQSYEQYF. The CDR3 DNA sequence: TGTGCCAGCAGCCAATTAATAGGACAGTCCTACGAGCAGTACTTC.

This clonotype was detected a few times. V usage is TRBV28 and J usage is TRBJ1-1; D might be TRBD1 (5 bases). Germline V lookup: CDR1 MDHEN, CDR2 SYDVKM. The V end was cut by 2 bases, the J end by 5 bases, with 15 bases between. The length of the CDR3 is 15 residues. DNA of the CDR3: TGTGCCAGCAGTTTAAGACAGATGAGAAGAACTGAAGCTTTCTTT. It translates to CASSLRQMRRTEAFF.

This clonotype was detected a few times. This chain links TRBV3-1 with TRBJ1-3; D is unclear. The germline CDR1 and CDR2 sequences are LGHDT and YNNKEL (reference sequence). The CDR3 is 16 amino acids. V shed 1 base and J shed 0 bases, with 10 bases lying between them. The CDR3 sequence: CASSQATITSGNTIYF. CDR3 nucleotide sequence: TGTGCCAGCAGCCAAGCGACGATAACCTCTGGAAACACCATATATTTT.

This chain joins TRBV7-8 and TRBJ1-2; D possibly corresponds to TRBD1 (5 bases). The CDR3 has 14 amino acids. Germline-derived CDR1 and CDR2 are SGHVS and FQNEAQ. The ends were cut back, 5 bases at V and 8 bases at J, with 18 bases in the middle. The CDR3 region has the DNA TGTGCCAGCAGCCCCCACCGGGACCTGAAGGGCTACACCTTC. Its protein product is CASSPHRDLKGYTF.

There are many counts of this clonotype. The J gene is TRBJ2-3, the V gene TRBV11-2, with TRBD1 as a possible D gene (5 bases). V lost 2 bases and J 4 bases, leaving 10 bases between the germline ends. CDR3 length: 14 amino acids. CDR1 is SGHAT and CDR2 is FQNNGV in the germline V gene. The CDR3 protein is CASSLWQGADTQYF. The CDR3 DNA reads TGTGCCAGCAGCTTATGGCAGGGCGCAGATACGCAGTATTTT.

This clonotype was seen only a few times. This chain links TRBV19 with TRBJ2-7, with D possibly being TRBD1 (6 bases). The V gene's germline CDR1 is LNHDA and CDR2 SQIVND (reference sequence). V lost 6 bases and J 3 bases, leaving 18 bases between the germline ends. The CDR3 is 15 residues long. The CDR3 reads CASSSVGDINYEQYF. CDR3 DNA: TGTGCCAGTAGCTCGGTGGGGGACATAAACTACGAGCAGTACTTC.

This clonotype was found many times. V usage is TRBV20-1 and J usage is TRBJ1-5; the match to TRBD1 covers 9 bases. Germline V CDR1 and CDR2: DFQATT, SNEGSKA (reference sequence). The CDR3 runs 14 residues. J lost 5 bases, V lost 7 bases, and 9 bases had no gene match. The CDR3 DNA reads TGCAGTGTAACATCCGGGACAGGGCATCAGCCCCAGCATTTT. This sequence encodes CSVTSGTGHQPQHF.

This clonotype was observed at least ten times. Written as DNA, the CDR3 is TGTGCCAGCAGCCAAGGCGACAGGAATTTGAACACTGAAGCTTTCTTT. It yields the protein CASSQGDRNLNTEAFF. The chain recombines TRBV4-2 with TRBJ1-1, with a tentative D call TRBD1 (6 bases). The germline gives CDR1 LGHNA, CDR2 YNFKEQ. Trimming pared 1 base from V and 0 bases from J, leaving 12 bases between. This CDR3 comprises 16 residues.

This clonotype was seen at least ten times. The chain couples TRBV28 to TRBJ2-5, with 9 bases identical to TRBD2. V trimming: 6 bases; J trimming: 2 bases; junction bases outside the gene matches: 4. CDR1 is MDHEN and CDR2 is SYDVKM in the germline V gene. The CDR3 is 14 amino acids. The CDR3 nucleotides are TGTGCCAGCAGCACTAGCGGGTGGCAAGAGACCCAGTACTTC. Its protein is CASSTSGWQETQYF.

This clonotype has a count of ten or more. The chain combines TRBV7-9 with TRBJ2-2; D gene ambiguous. The CDR3 runs to 14 residues. The germline V gene has CDR1 SEHNR and CDR2 FQNEAQ (reference sequence). Trimming stripped 5 bases from V and 3 bases from J, with 10 bases between. DNA for the CDR3: TGTGCCAGCAGCCCAATGGACGACACCGGGGAGCTGTTTTTT. Amino acids: CASSPMDDTGELFF.

The sample holds many counts of this clonotype. The chain employs TRBV7-3 and TRBJ1-6; D unclear. CDR1 and CDR2 from the germline V gene are SGHTA and FQGTGA. CDR3 length: 14 residues. Trimming took off 3 bases at V and 13 bases at J, with 16 bases between the two ends. In DNA, the CDR3 is TGTGCCAGCAGCTTGATGGGAGTTTTTTTCCCCCTCCACTTT. Its translation is CASSLMGVFFPLHF. The full variable domain, completed using reference TRBV7-3 and TRBJ1-6, is GAGVSQTPSNKVTEKGKYVELRCDPISGHTALYWYRQSLGQGPEFLIYFQGTGAADDSGLPNDRFFAVRPEGSVSTLKIQRTERGDSAVYLCASSLMGVFFPLHFGNGTRLTVT.

This clonotype was observed at least ten times. The chain combines TRBV7-8 with TRBJ2-2, with D possibly TRBD1 on 6 matching bases. V was trimmed by 5 bases and J by 1 base, leaving 11 bases between them. This CDR3 is built from 15 residues. In germline, CDR1 is SGHVS, CDR2 FQNEAQ. CDR3 nucleotides: TGTGCCAGCAGCACACAGGGAAGGAACACCGGGGAGCTGTTTTTT. Its translation is CASSTQGRNTGELFF.

There are a few counts of this clonotype. The chain has TRBV7-9 and TRBJ2-7; D unresolved. The CDR3 is 14 residues long. Germline values: CDR1 SEHNR, CDR2 FQNEAQ (reference sequence). Trimming removed 5 bases from V and 1 base from J, with 12 bases in between. The DNA of the CDR3 is TGTGCCAGCAGCCCCACCGGGTATTCCTACGAGCAGTACTTC. This sequence encodes CASSPTGYSYEQYF.

The chain carries TRBV29-1 and TRBJ2-2, with D possibly TRBD2 on 5 matching bases. With 7 bases removed from V and 2 bases from J, the gap between germline ends came to 8 bases. The V gene's germline CDR1 is SQVTM and CDR2 ANQGSEA. The CDR3 loop spans 12 amino acids. Written as DNA, the CDR3 is TGCAGCGGAAGACTAAACACCGGGGAGCTGTTTTTT. It specifies CSGRLNTGELFF.

This clonotype was picked up a small number of times. The rearrangement joins TRBV7-2 to TRBJ2-1; 7 nucleotides match TRBD2. Germline-derived CDR1 and CDR2 are SGHTA and FQGNSA. The CDR3 totals 14 residues. The V segment lost 5 bases and the J segment 5 bases; nucleotides outside the gene matches: 6. The CDR3 loop is CASSRGTTHNEQFF. CDR3 sequence (DNA): TGTGCCAGCAGCCGGGGGACTACACACAATGAGCAGTTCTTC.

The rearrangement joins TRBV7-9 to TRBJ1-1, with D tentatively TRBD1 (6 bases). Trimming removed 5 bases at V and 1 base at J, with 8 bases between. Germline assignment: CDR1 SEHNR and CDR2 FQNEAQ (reference sequence). The CDR3 totals 13 residues. The CDR3 bases are TGTGCCAGCAGCACACAGGGGAACACTGAAGCTTTCTTT. Translated: CASSTQGNTEAFF.